Detailed here is one T cell receptor (beta chain). Antigen specificity is unknown. The entry originates in a study of T cell responses to AZD1222 COVID-19 vaccine. Study-wide points: Repertoire sampling occurred only after the peak T cell response. Across spike, vaccine-associated CD4 TCRs were found, dominant at 160-218 and 743-854.

Sequenced by immunoSEQ multiplex PCR; TCRdb stores in-frame clones only, minus some. The repertoire holds 120,000 to 150,000 clones, with about 88% as singletons. The sequence derives from an adult in good health. This specimen was peripheral blood, taken on day 0 of AZD1222 vaccination.

This CDR3 reads CASLPRRGSPLHF. DNA of the CDR3: TGTGCCAGCCTACCACGGAGAGGTTCACCCCTCCACTTT. This sequence joins TRBV7-2 and TRBJ1-6; D not resolved. V gave up 8 bases and J gave up 9 bases, with 14 bases separating them. The CDR3 contains 13 residues. Germline V gene data show CDR1 as SGHTA and CDR2 as FQGNSA. The full variable domain, rest sourced from reference TRBV7-2 and TRBJ1-6, is GAGVSQSPSNKVTEKGKDVELRCDPISGHTALYWYRQSLGQGLEFLIYFQGNSAPDKSGLPSDRFSAERTGGSVSTLTIQRTQQEDSAVYLCASLPRRGSPLHFGNGTRLTVT.